Listed below are T cell receptor beta chains from one sample, sequenced in a study of shared clonotypes between healthy human individuals. The assay was immunoSEQ multiplex PCR, and TCRdb's table has in-frame clones only and misses some. The repertoire includes roughly 1.4 million clones, 97% to 99% of them detected once, and 0.36% sits in the top ten. The specimen sequenced was naive CD4+ T cells sorted from blood. These receptors originate from a man between 25 and 39 years old in good health. Both conserved end residues are trimmed from each CDR3. D genes are given only for firm matches.

ASKRLAGYEQY,TRBJ2-7,TRBD2,TRBV28
ASSLTGSSYEQY,TRBJ2-7,.,TRBV5-1
ASSTYDRGPRYEQY,TRBJ2-7,TRBD1,TRBV5-5
ASSLATPKNTEAF,TRBJ1-1,.,TRBV11-2
ATSTGALIGTDTQY,TRBJ2-3,.,TRBV15
SVRQGSYGYT,TRBJ1-2,TRBD1,TRBV29-1
ASSLGLAGHEQY,TRBJ2-7,TRBD2,TRBV5-4
ASSFWDRKNNEQF,TRBJ2-1,TRBD1,TRBV27
ASSLERGRSNEQF,TRBJ2-1,.,TRBV5-1
ATSSGDSQYNEQF,TRBJ2-1,.,TRBV15
ASQYRGRGETQY,TRBJ2-5,TRBD1,TRBV5-4
ASPPLGPATDTQY,TRBJ2-3,.,TRBV28
ASSLEWRATGDEQY,TRBJ2-7,.,TRBV7-2
SGGWDTGEQY,TRBJ2-7,.,TRBV29-1
ASSYDRVDEQY,TRBJ2-7,TRBD1,TRBV6-5
ASSEREGPTTQY,TRBJ2-5,TRBD2,TRBV2
ASSFSRDQPQH,TRBJ1-5,.,TRBV7-2
AGKSGGETQY,TRBJ2-5,TRBD2,TRBV18
ASSPPGAGAAEQY,TRBJ2-7,TRBD2,TRBV5-5
ASSPGGDSGQY,TRBJ2-3,.,TRBV7-3
ASSPLGTGSYNEQF,TRBJ2-1,TRBD1,TRBV18
ASSPGPPTHNEQF,TRBJ2-1,.,TRBV11-3
ASSQGGLADTKNIQY,TRBJ2-4,TRBD2,TRBV14
ASTRQGNNQPQH,TRBJ1-5,.,TRBV28
ASSLAGRLAYNEQF,TRBJ2-1,.,TRBV5-8
ARTQTSGRQKGGYNEQF,TRBJ2-1,TRBD2,TRBV19